The TCR beta chain described here comes from a study of control samples from healthy donors and cancer patients. Trimming left V 0 bases short and J 4 bases short, with 8 bases between. The CDR3 length is 14 residues. Germline V gene lookup returns CDR1 SGHRS and CDR2 YFSETQ. Generated by immunoSEQ multiplex PCR, the TCRdb table keeps only in-frame clones and is missing some. The sample has roughly 200,000 clones; the top ten hold roughly 2%. The sequenced material came from blood. The source is a young woman in good health. The chain couples TRBV5-1 to TRBJ1-3; no firm D call. CDR3 loop: CASSLVASGNTIYF. The CDR3, as DNA: TGCGCCAGCAGCTTGGTAGCTTCGGGAAACACCATATATTTT.